Shown below are 8 T cell receptor beta chains from a single sample sequenced in a study of T cell repertoires in cytomegalovirus infection. TCRdb recomputed calls from the reads with MiXCR, one row per CDR3 protein. The sample includes about 140,000 distinct CDR3 sequences, over 25% of them seen just once. Their antigens are not known. The source material was CD8+ T cells from cultured PBMCs, sampled from culture after CMV antigen stimulation. These receptors were collected from a human donor in good health (CMV status not recorded). Some clones in this sample may be carry-over from other donors' samples.

The chain couples TRBV27 to TRBJ1-1; D is perhaps TRBD1 (6 bases). The CDR3 spans 15 residues. With 5 bases removed from V and 4 bases from J, the gap between germline ends came to 17 bases. The germline V gene has CDR1 MNHEY and CDR2 SMNVEV (reference sequence). The CDR3 loop reads CASSVGSGATTEAFF. DNA for the CDR3: TGTGCCAGCAGTGTCGGCTCGGGGGCGACCACTGAAGCTTTCTTT.

V gene TRBV20-1 combines with J gene TRBJ1-1; D not resolved. The CDR3 length is 13 residues. The germline V and J ends were trimmed by 6 bases and 1 base, with 12 bases remaining between them. The germline CDR1 and CDR2 sequences are DFQATT and SNEGSKA (reference sequence). For the CDR3, the DNA is TGCAGTGCGACTGAGACTCAGAACACTGAAGCTTTCTTT. Translation: CSATETQNTEAFF.

The J gene is TRBJ1-1, the V gene TRBV28, with 12 bases matching TRBD1. This CDR3 comprises 16 residues. J gave up 4 bases and V 8 bases, and 11 bases lay outside the gene matches. The germline gives CDR1 MDHEN, CDR2 SYDVKM. The CDR3 region is CASLLRDRGPFTEAFF. For the CDR3, the DNA is TGTGCCAGCCTACTCCGGGACAGGGGGCCTTTCACTGAAGCTTTCTTT.

This clonotype showed up just a few times. The chain recombines TRBV4-1 with TRBJ1-5; D ambiguous. V gave up 1 base and J gave up 0 bases, with 7 bases separating them. The CDR3 has 15 amino acids. CDR1 is MGHRA, CDR2 YSYEKL, per germline. CDR3 sequence (DNA): TGCGCCAGCAGCCAAGGGGATGGTAGCAATCAGCCCCAGCATTTT. This translates into CASSQGDGSNQPQHF.

The genes are TRBV27 and TRBJ1-1, with D unresolved. Trimming left V 8 bases short and J 7 bases short, with 14 bases between. Germline V gene data show CDR1 as MNHEY and CDR2 as SMNVEV (reference sequence). This CDR3 is 12 amino acids long. CDR3 bases: TGTGCCAGCCGCCCCCGAGGAGGTGAAGCTTTCTTT. It is translated as CASRPRGGEAFF.

This clonotype was observed a handful of times. This chain connects TRBV7-9 to TRBJ2-7; D possibly corresponds to TRBD2 (5 bases). CDR1 is SEHNR and CDR2 is FQNEAQ in the germline V gene (reference sequence). This CDR3 region has 14 residues. Trimming stripped 5 bases from V and 0 bases from J, with 11 bases between. CDR3 sequence: CASSGFGSSYEQYF. In DNA form, the CDR3 reads TGTGCCAGCAGCGGGTTTGGGAGCTCCTACGAGCAGTACTTC.

The chain uses TRBV28 and TRBJ2-2; no clear D. This CDR3 has 15 residues. Trimming shortened V by 8 bases and J by 1 base, and 14 bases separated the two germline ends. The germline gives CDR1 MDHEN, CDR2 SYDVKM. CDR3 in DNA: TGTGCCAGCGGTACCGTGGATCTGAACACCGGGGAGCTGTTTTTT. Translating it yields CASGTVDLNTGELFF.

This clonotype was seen a few times. The chain has TRBV9 and TRBJ1-2, with 11 nucleotides matching TRBD1. The germline V gene encodes CDR1 SGDLS and CDR2 YYNGEE. V trimming: 2 bases; J trimming: 4 bases; junction bases outside the gene matches: 7. The length of the CDR3 is 16 residues. The DNA of the CDR3 is TGTGCCAGCAGCGTCCGGACAGGGGGCGCAGGCTATGGCTACACCTTC. Residues: CASSVRTGGAGYGYTF.